Below, one T cell receptor beta chain is given with its context. This clonotype appeared once. Its antigen is not yet known. Within one base of it there is no much larger clone, and no base qualities were kept. A read on its own is weak evidence. RNA was extracted with the RNeasy kit and roughly 0.45 to 1 ug was reverse transcribed using random hexamers. TCR beta CDR3 regions were amplified with the immunoSEQ multiplex PCR assay covering 54 Vbeta and 13 Jbeta segments. PCR amplification bias was corrected by using a synthetic template baseline for primer optimization and computational correction. Under the source paper's analysis protocol: Reads were annotated to V, D and J genes per IMGT and analyzed with immunoSEQ Analyzer, keeping only productive sequences. To calculate clonality, Shannon entropy was normalized by log2 of the number of productive unique sequences and then subtracted from one. Public and private clones were assessed among the 100 most prevalent clones of each patient and control. A clone was defined as Susac-specific if it was absent from the healthy and MS cohorts, from more than 850 published viral clones and from other ImmuneACCESS disease sequences. In TCRdb, the public reads were trimmed at Q25 with fastp and aligned with MiXCR, with productive beta chains retained. Rows matching on CDR3 protein sequence are summarized as one entry with the most common DNA and genes. V and J calls and clone size were set by TCRdb, not the authors. Recorded for this sample are 250,000 or so distinct CDR3 sequences; about 93% of them occurred a single time. The ten most abundant clones make up 0.055% to 0.075% of the sample.

The data were obtained in a study of CD8 T cells in Susac syndrome (dated 2019 in TCRdb). At the level of the whole study: Repertoire sequencing was used to test whether CD8+ T cell activation and differentiation in Susac syndrome was antigen driven. Study-wide findings and limitations: The number of individuals in the TCR sequencing and HLA analysis was recognized as being relatively small.

V is clipped by 0 bases and J by 4 bases, and the sequence between their germline boundaries is 9 bases long. The germline V gene specifies MNHEY as CDR1 and SVGAGI as CDR2. The CDR3 numbers 14 residues from cysteine through phenylalanine. CDR3 DNA is the only sequence kept; it has 42 bases, read in frame from the first base. Peripheral blood CD8+ and CD4+ T cells from healthy donors, Susac syndrome patients and multiple sclerosis patients were profiled using high-throughput TCR beta sequencing. Treatment-naive patients with stable or active relapsing-remitting disease fulfilling revised McDonald criteria were used as multiple sclerosis controls. Bulk CD8+ and CD4+ T cells were purified by magnetic negative isolation, while CD8+ TEMRA cells were enriched using FACS. Blood was collected in EDTA tubes and processed within 24 hours, with PBMCs isolated through density gradient centrifugation. PBMCs intended for TCR sequencing were frozen in liquid nitrogen and were later thawed in a 37 degrees C water bath. Purity of sorted or isolated CD4+, CD8+ and CD8+ TEMRA cells was at least 90%.

The sequence is built from TRBV6-5 and TRBJ1-1; the D segment could be TRBD1, given 6 matching bases. The TCR was taken from a human donor with multiple sclerosis. The sample comprised CD4+ T cells from PBMCs. This receptor has the CDR3 CASSYSGGSTEAFF. In nucleotides, the sequence is TGTGCCAGCAGTTACTCAGGGGGGAGCACTGAAGCTTTCTTT.